This note documents a single TCR beta chain sequence. The target antigen is unknown. This record comes from a study of CD8 T cells in ankylosing spondylitis. TCRdb re-analysed the 5' RACE reads in MiXCR, keeping a single row per CDR3 protein. Seen here are around 770,000 distinct CDR3 sequences, under 20% observed once, and the top ten hold under 20%. The CDR3 has 16 amino acids. Germline V lookup: CDR1 SQVTM, CDR2 ANQGSEA. Germline trimming cut 4 bases from V and 2 bases from J; bases unmatched to any gene: 12. Points from the study as a whole: A TCR beta motif of several highly homologous variants seemed to mark ankylosing spondylitis blood.

Sequences were obtained from blood, either unsorted or a sorted T cell fraction (not recorded which). This clonotype was obtained from a male donor with ankylosing spondylitis. The rearrangement uses TRBV29-1 and TRBJ2-3; TRBD2 agrees at 7 bases. CDR3 protein: CSVVSGRRGTTDTQYF. DNA for the CDR3: TGCAGCGTTGTATCCGGGCGGCGGGGGACCACAGATACGCAGTATTTT.